Below, 5 T cell receptor beta chains from the same sample are listed, as sequenced in a study of blood T cell repertoires in COVID-19 (dated by TCRdb to 2020 to 2022). Library preparation used the immunoSEQ multiplex PCR assay. TCRdb took this table from immuneACCESS and kept in-frame rearrangements with V and J called. Such tables lack part of the clones; where checked against another copy, unresolved V genes explain under half of the gap, and the rest is unexplained. Within this sample are some 130,000 clones, with roughly 69% of them counted one time only. The top ten clones comprise over 1.5% of the sample. Sequencing input: peripheral blood. The receptors stem from a woman in her sixties or seventies with acute or convalescent COVID-19.

This clone came up many times. The genes are TRBV6-2 or TRBV6-3 and TRBJ1-1; TRBD1 might be the D (6 bases). This CDR3 region has 13 residues. V was pared by 6 bases and J by 4 bases, with 12 bases between. The V gene's germline CDR1 is MNHEY and CDR2 SVGEGT. CDR3 sequence: CASSWTASTEAFF. The CDR3 DNA reads as TGTGCCAGCAGCTGGACAGCGAGCACTGAAGCTTTCTTT.

CDR3 DNA: TGTGCCAGCTCACCTGCGCAAGAGACCCAGTACTTC. Its protein is CASSPAQETQYF. This chain links TRBV18 with TRBJ2-5; D ambiguous. V lost 3 bases and J lost 2, with 4 bases in between. Germline assignment: CDR1 KGHSH and CDR2 LQKENI. This CDR3 spans 12 amino acids.

The sample holds one count of this clone. The chain recombines TRBV28 with TRBJ1-3; 8 bases agree with TRBD1. CDR1 is MDHEN, CDR2 SYDVKM, per germline. CDR3 length equals 15 residues. J lost 0 bases, V lost 8 bases, and 6 bases had no gene match. CDR3 DNA sequence: TGTGCCAGCGGAGCCGGGACAGGCTCTGGAAACACCATATATTTT. Translated, it gives CASGAGTGSGNTIYF.

V gene TRBV7-2 combines with J gene TRBJ1-6, with D uncertain. The CDR3 length is 16 residues. The germline V gene has CDR1 SGHTA and CDR2 FQGNSA. The ends were cut back, 5 bases at V and 1 base at J, with 12 bases in the middle. In DNA, the CDR3 is TGTGCCAGCAGCGTCTCTGTTCAGTCCTATAATTCACCCCTCCACTTT. Amino acids: CASSVSVQSYNSPLHF.

The rearrangement links TRBV5-5 to TRBJ1-1; 7 nucleotides line up with TRBD1. The germline gives CDR1 SGHKS, CDR2 YYEKEE (reference sequence). The V and J ends lost 4 bases and 4 bases, in that order; junction bases with no gene match: 4. There are 13 residues in the CDR3. The CDR3 sequence: CASSLDRATEAFF. The CDR3 region has the DNA TGTGCCAGCAGCCTTGACAGGGCCACTGAAGCTTTCTTT.